This T cell receptor (beta chain) comes out of a study of cytomegalovirus exposure and HLA in healthy donors. Overall study: Among about 400 genotyped donors, around 80% fell in the Caucasian-associated ancestry cluster.

The V and J ends lost 4 bases and 5 bases, in that order; junction bases with no gene match: 13. Germline V gene sequence: CDR1 SGHTS, CDR2 YDEGEE. The CDR3 has 16 residues. 60 Vbeta and 13 Jbeta primers were used in PCR. Produced via immunoSEQ multiplex PCR; TCRdb's table is partial and in-frame only. The sample holds roughly 55,000 clones, approximately 71% seen once. The source of this sequence is a man aged 40-49 years in good health and CMV-seropositive. This chain connects TRBV5-8 to TRBJ1-2, with TRBD1 matching 8 bases. Material: PBMCs. DNA of the CDR3: TGTGCCAGCAGCCCCCCGTCGACAGGGGCCGCATATGGCTACACCTTC. Translating it yields CASSPPSTGAAYGYTF.